A selection of T cell receptor beta chains follows, all from one sample in a study of T cell responses to AZD1222 COVID-19 vaccine. Sequencing was performed with immunoSEQ multiplex PCR; in TCRdb, only in-frame clones are kept and a portion is missing. The top ten clones hold about 10% of a sample with over 150,000 clones, approximately 92% of them seen once. Sequences were derived from peripheral blood, sampled on day 0 of AZD1222 vaccination. All receptors come from an adult in good health. Each CDR3 is given with its conserved first and last residue. The D gene is left open where the match is weak.

j_gene	v_gene	d_gene	CDR3aa	CDR3nt
TRBJ1-2	TRBV20-1	.	CSASPDRNYGYTF	TGCAGTGCTAGTCCGGACAGAAACTATGGCTACACCTTC
TRBJ1-6	TRBV19	TRBD1	CASSLGQGGSPLHF	TGTGCCAGTAGCCTCGGACAGGGGGGTTCACCCCTCCACTTT
TRBJ2-5	TRBV5-1	.	CASRVERETQYF	TGCGCCAGCCGGGTGGAACGGGAGACCCAGTACTTC
TRBJ1-1	TRBV7-2	.	CASSLEAGRQGTEAFF	TGTGCCAGCAGCTTAGAGGCGGGAAGGCAGGGGACTGAAGCTTTCTTT
TRBJ1-4	TRBV28	.	CASSPLGVGSNEKLFF	TGTGCCAGCAGTCCCCTAGGGGTAGGGTCGAATGAAAAACTGTTTTTT
TRBJ2-5	TRBV4-1	.	CASSQDLSGLETQYF	TGCGCCAGCAGCCAAGATTTGTCAGGGTTAGAGACCCAGTACTTC
TRBJ2-3	TRBV18	.	CASSRGAVLGRGDTQYF	TGTGCCAGCTCCCGGGGGGCGGTCCTCGGGCGTGGAGATACGCAGTATTTT
TRBJ1-2	TRBV6-5	TRBD1	CASSPGQGRHGYTF	TGTGCCAGCAGCCCCGGACAGGGGAGGCATGGCTACACCTTC
TRBJ1-1	TRBV7-9	.	CASSVGFRTEAFF	TGTGCCAGCAGCGTAGGGTTTCGTACTGAAGCTTTCTTT
TRBJ1-1	TRBV5-4	TRBD1	CASSLTGTTEAFF	TGTGCCAGCAGTTTGACAGGGACCACTGAAGCTTTCTTT
TRBJ1-1	TRBV5-4	.	CASSLEVDTEAFF	TGTGCCAGCAGCTTAGAGGTAGACACTGAAGCTTTCTTT
TRBJ2-7	TRBV7-9	.	CASSLGADSYEQYF	TGTGCCAGCAGCCTGGGGGCAGACTCCTACGAGCAGTACTTC
TRBJ1-3	TRBV27	TRBD1	CASSTPDRGRGNTIYF	TGTGCCAGCAGTACCCCCGACAGGGGGCGGGGAAACACCATATATTTT